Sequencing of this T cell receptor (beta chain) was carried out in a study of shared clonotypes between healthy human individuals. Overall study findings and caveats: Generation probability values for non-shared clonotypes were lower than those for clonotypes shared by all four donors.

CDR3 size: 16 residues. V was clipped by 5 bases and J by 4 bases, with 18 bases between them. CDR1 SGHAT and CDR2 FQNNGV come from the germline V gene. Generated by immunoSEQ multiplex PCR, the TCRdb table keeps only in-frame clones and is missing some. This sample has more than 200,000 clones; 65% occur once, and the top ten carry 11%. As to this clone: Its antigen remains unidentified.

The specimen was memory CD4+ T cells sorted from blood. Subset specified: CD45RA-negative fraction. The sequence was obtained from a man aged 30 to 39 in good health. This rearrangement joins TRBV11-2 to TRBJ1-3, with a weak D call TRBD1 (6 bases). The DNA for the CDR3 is TGTGCCAGCAGCACGGGACTTGGGGGGACAGGAAACACCATATATTTT. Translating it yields CASSTGLGGTGNTIYF.